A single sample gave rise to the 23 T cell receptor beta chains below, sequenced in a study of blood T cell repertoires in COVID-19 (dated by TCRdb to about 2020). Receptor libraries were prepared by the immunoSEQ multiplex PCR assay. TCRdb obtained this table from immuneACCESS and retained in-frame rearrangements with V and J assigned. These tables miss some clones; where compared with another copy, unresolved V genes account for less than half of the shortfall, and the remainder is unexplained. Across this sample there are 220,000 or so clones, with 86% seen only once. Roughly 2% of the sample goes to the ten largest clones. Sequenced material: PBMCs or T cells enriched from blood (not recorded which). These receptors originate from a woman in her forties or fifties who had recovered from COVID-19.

CDR3 DNA: TGCGCCAGCAGCTTGGAAGCGACAGGGCAGAACGAGCAGTACTTC. Translating gives CASSLEATGQNEQYF. The J gene is TRBJ2-7, the V gene TRBV5-1; 7 bases are shared with TRBD1. Per the germline V gene, CDR1 is SGHRS and CDR2 is YFSETQ. J lost 5 bases, V lost 0 bases, and 8 bases had no gene match. CDR3 length equals 15 residues.

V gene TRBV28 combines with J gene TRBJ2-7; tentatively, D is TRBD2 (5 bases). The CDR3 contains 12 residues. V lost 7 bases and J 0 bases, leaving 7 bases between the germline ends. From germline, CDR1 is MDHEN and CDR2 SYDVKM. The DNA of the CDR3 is TGTGCCAGCACCCGGGACTCCTACGAGCAGTACTTC. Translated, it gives CASTRDSYEQYF. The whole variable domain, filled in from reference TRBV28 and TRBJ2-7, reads DVKVTQSSRYLVKRTGEKVFLECVQDMDHENMFWYRQDPGLGLRLIYFSYDVKMKEKGDIPEGYSVSREKKERFSLILESASTNQTSMYLCASTRDSYEQYFGPGTRLTVT.

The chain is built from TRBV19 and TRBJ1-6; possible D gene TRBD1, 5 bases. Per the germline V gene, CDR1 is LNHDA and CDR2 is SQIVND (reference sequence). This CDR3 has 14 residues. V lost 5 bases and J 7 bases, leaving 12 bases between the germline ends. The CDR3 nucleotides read TGTGCCAGTAGTCGGAGGGGTGGGAATTCACCCCTCCACTTT. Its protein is CASSRRGGNSPLHF. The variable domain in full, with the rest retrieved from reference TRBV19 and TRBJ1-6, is DGGITQSPKYLFRKEGQNVTLSCEQNLNHDAMYWYRQDPGQGLRLIYYSQIVNDFQKGDIAEGYSVSREKKESFPLTVTSAQKNPTAFYLCASSRRGGNSPLHFGNGTRLTVT.

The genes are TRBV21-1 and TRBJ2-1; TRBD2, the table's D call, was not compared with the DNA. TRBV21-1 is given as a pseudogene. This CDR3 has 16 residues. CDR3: CASKAGLAETYNEQFF. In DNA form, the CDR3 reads TGTGCCAGCAAAGCAGGACTAGCAGAAACCTACAATGAGCAGTTCTTC.

CDR3 sequence reads: CASSQQSGGSYEQYF. In nucleotides, the CDR3 is TGCGCCAGCAGCCAACAGTCGGGAGGGTCGTACGAGCAGTACTTC. This chain uses TRBV4-3 with TRBJ2-7; 8 bases line up with TRBD2. Looked up from germline, CDR1 is LGHNA and CDR2 is YSLEER. This CDR3 is built from 15 residues. J gave up 4 bases and V 2 bases, and 7 bases lay outside the gene matches.

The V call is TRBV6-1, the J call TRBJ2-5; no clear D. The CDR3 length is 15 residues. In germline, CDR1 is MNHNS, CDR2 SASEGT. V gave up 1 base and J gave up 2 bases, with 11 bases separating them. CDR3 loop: CASSEGAGDQETQYF. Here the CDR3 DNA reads TGTGCCAGCAGTGAAGGCGCCGGTGATCAAGAGACCCAGTACTTC.

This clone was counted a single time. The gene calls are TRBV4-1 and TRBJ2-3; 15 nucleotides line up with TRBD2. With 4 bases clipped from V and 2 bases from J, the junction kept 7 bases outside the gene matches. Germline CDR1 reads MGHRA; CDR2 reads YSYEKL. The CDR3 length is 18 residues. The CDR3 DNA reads TGCGCCAGCAGCCGGACTAGCGGGGGGGCCGGGGACACAGATACGCAGTATTTT. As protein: CASSRTSGGAGDTDTQYF.

CDR3 nucleotide sequence: TGTGCCAGCAGCTTAAGAACAGGGAATGGCTACACCTTC. This codes for CASSLRTGNGYTF. The chain recombines TRBV7-3 with TRBJ1-2; possible D gene TRBD1, 6 bases. Deletions cut 1 base from V and 6 bases from J, with 9 bases between. Germline CDR1 is SGHTA and CDR2 is FQGTGA. The CDR3 consists of 13 residues.

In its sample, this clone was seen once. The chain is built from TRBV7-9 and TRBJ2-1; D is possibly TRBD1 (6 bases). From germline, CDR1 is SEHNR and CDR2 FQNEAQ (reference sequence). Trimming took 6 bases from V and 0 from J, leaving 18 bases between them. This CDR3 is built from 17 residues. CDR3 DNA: TGTGCCAGCAGTCCTCGCCAGGGGCAGAGCTCCTACAATGAGCAGTTCTTC. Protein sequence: CASSPRQGQSSYNEQFF.

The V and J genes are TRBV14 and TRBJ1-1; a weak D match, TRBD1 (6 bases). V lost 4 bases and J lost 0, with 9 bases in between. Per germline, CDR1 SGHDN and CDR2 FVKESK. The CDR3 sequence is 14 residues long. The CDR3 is CASSLGHLNTEAFF. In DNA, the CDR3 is TGTGCCAGCAGCCTGGGACATTTGAACACTGAAGCTTTCTTT.

The CDR3 bases are TGTGCCAGCAGCTTCGGTAGTGGCTACACCTTC. Amino acids: CASSFGSGYTF. The V gene is TRBV7-9, the J gene TRBJ1-2; D is unresolved. Germline CDR1 and CDR2: SEHNR and FQNEAQ (reference sequence). The CDR3 sequence is 11 residues long. V was pared by 3 bases and J by 7 bases, with 6 bases between.

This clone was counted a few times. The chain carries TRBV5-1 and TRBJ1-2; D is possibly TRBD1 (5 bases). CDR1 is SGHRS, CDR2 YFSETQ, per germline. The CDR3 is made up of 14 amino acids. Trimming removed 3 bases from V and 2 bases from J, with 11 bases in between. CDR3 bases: TGCGCCAGCAGCTCCCAGGGCCACAACTATGGCTACACCTTC. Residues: CASSSQGHNYGYTF.

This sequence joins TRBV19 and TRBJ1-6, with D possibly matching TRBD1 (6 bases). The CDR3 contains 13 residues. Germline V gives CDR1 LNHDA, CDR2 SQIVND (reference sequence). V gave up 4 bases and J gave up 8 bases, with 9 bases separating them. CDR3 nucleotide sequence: TGTGCCAGTAGTACAGGGGATTATTCACCCCTCCACTTT. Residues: CASSTGDYSPLHF.

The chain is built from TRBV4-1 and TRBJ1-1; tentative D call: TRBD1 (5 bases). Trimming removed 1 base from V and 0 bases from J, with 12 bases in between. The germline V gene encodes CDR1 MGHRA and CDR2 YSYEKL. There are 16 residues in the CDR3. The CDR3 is CASSQGVAGLNTEAFF. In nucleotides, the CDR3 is TGCGCCAGCAGCCAAGGGGTGGCAGGGTTGAACACTGAAGCTTTCTTT.

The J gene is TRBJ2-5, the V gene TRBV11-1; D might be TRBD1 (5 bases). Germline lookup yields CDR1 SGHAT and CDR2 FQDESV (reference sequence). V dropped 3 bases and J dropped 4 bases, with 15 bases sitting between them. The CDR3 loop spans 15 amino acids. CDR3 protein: CASSLGQGFGETQYF. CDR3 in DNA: TGTGCCAGCAGCTTGGGGCAGGGCTTCGGAGAGACCCAGTACTTC.

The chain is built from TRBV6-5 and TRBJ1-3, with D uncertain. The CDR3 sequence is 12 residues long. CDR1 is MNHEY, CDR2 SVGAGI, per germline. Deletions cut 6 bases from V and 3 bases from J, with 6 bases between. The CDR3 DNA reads TGTGCCAGCAGGGCGGATGGAAACACCATATATTTT. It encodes CASRADGNTIYF.

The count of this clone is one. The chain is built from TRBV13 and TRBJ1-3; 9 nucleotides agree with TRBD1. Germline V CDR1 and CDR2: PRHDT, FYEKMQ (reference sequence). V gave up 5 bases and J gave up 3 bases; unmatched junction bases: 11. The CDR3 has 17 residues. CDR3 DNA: TGTGCCAGCAGCCCGCCCGGACAGGGGAGCTTTGGAAACACCATATATTTT. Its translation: CASSPPGQGSFGNTIYF.

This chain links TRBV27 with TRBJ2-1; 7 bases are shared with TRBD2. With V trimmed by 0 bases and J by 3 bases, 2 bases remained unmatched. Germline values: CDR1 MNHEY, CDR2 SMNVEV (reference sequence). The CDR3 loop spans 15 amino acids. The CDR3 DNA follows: TGTGCCAGCAGTTTATCCGGACTAGTCTACAATGAGCAGTTCTTC. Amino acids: CASSLSGLVYNEQFF.

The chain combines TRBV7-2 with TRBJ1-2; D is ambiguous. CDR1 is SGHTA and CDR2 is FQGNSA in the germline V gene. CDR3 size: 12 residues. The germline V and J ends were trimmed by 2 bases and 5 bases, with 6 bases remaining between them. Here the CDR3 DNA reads TGTGCCAGCAGCTTAACAACGTATGGCTACACCTTC. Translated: CASSLTTYGYTF.

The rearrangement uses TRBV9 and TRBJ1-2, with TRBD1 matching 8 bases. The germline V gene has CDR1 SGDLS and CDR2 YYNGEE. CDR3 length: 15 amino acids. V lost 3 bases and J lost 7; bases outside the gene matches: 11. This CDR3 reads CASSARPTGGAGYTF. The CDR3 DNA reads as TGTGCCAGCAGCGCTCGTCCTACAGGGGGTGCTGGCTACACCTTC.

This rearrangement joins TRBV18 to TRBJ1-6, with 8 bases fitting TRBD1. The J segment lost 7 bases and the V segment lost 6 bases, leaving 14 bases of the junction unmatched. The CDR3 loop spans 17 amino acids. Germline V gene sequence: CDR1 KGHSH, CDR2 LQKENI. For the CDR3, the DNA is TGTGCCAGCTCCCTTATCTCTCAGGGGGCGTTGAATTCACCCCTCCACTTT. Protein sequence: CASSLISQGALNSPLHF.

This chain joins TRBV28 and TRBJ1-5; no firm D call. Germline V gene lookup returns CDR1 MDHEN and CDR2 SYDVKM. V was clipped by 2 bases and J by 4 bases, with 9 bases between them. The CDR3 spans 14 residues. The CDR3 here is CASSLIGRNQPQHF. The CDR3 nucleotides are TGTGCCAGCAGTTTAATAGGGAGAAATCAGCCCCAGCATTTT.

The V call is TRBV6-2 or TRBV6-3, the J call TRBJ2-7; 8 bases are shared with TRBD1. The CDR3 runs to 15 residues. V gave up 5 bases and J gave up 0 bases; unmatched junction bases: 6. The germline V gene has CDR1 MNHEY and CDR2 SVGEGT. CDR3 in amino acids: CASSQSGTGSYEQYF. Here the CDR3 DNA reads TGTGCCAGCAGTCAATCCGGGACAGGCTCCTACGAGCAGTACTTC.